These 15 T cell receptor beta chains share one sample of origin, sequenced in a study of cytomegalovirus exposure and HLA in healthy donors (dated by TCRdb to the late 2010s). To prepare the library, the immunoSEQ multiplex PCR assay was applied. The multiplex PCR relied on a mix of 60 forward primers for TCR Vbeta segments and 13 reverse primers for TCR Jbeta segments. TCRdb took this table from immuneACCESS and kept in-frame rearrangements with V and J called. Such tables lack part of the clones; where checked against another copy, unresolved V genes explain under half of the gap, and the rest is unexplained. The sample data list fewer than 250,000 clones, and approximately 78% of these were observed just once. Around 14% of the sample lies in the top ten. Sequencing was carried out using PBMCs. The receptors stem from a woman younger than 45 in good health and CMV-seropositive.

The chain carries TRBV30 and TRBJ1-2; tentatively, D is TRBD1 (6 bases). This CDR3 comprises 13 residues. Looked up from germline, CDR1 is GTSNPN and CDR2 is SVGIG (reference sequence). Trimming took 2 bases from V and 2 from J, leaving 9 bases between them. The CDR3 region is CAWSKGGNYGYTF. The CDR3 coding sequence is TGTGCCTGGAGTAAGGGGGGGAACTATGGCTACACCTTC.

This clone was counted only a few times. The genes are TRBV2 and TRBJ2-1, with TRBD2 matching over 12 bases. This CDR3 is built from 15 residues. V lost 5 bases to trimming and J lost 6 bases; unmatched junction nucleotides: 5. Germline lookup yields CDR1 SNHLY and CDR2 FYNNEI. The CDR3 coding sequence is TGTGCCAGCAGTCGGACTAGCGGGACGGGCAATGAGCAGTTCTTC. As protein: CASSRTSGTGNEQFF.

The V call is TRBV11-3, the J call TRBJ2-3, with TRBD2 matching over 7 bases. The germline CDR1 and CDR2 sequences are SGHNT and YENEEA. V lost 3 bases and J lost 4; bases outside the gene matches: 1. The CDR3 is 13 residues long. CDR3 sequence (DNA): TGTGCCAGCAGCTTGGGGGGGTCAGATACGCAGTATTTT. Translated, it gives CASSLGGSDTQYF.

This clone was counted between two and nine times. The J gene is TRBJ2-5, the V gene TRBV9; no reliable D call. The germline V and J ends were trimmed by 2 bases and 1 base, with 9 bases remaining between them. This CDR3 region has 14 residues. Looked up from germline, CDR1 is SGDLS and CDR2 is YYNGEE. The CDR3 region has the DNA TGTGCCAGCAGCGTTCTTTCGGTCCAAGAGACCCAGTACTTC. Translation gives CASSVLSVQETQYF.

The rearrangement joins TRBV30 to TRBJ1-4; 8 nucleotides agree with TRBD1. V shed 5 bases and J 7 bases; nucleotides not matched to a gene: 6. This CDR3 has 13 residues. From germline, CDR1 is GTSNPN and CDR2 SVGIG (reference sequence). The CDR3 region is CAWGQGWGEKLFF. CDR3 bases: TGTGCCTGGGGACAGGGATGGGGTGAAAAACTGTTTTTT.

The V call is TRBV19, the J call TRBJ1-2, with 9 bases identical to TRBD1. Per germline, CDR1 LNHDA and CDR2 SQIVND (reference sequence). The V segment lost 3 bases and the J segment 3 bases; nucleotides outside the gene matches: 2. This CDR3 is built from 14 residues. The CDR3 DNA follows: TGTGCCAGTAGTATCACAGGGGGCTACTATGGCTACACCTTC. It is translated as CASSITGGYYGYTF.

The chain carries TRBV28 and TRBJ2-1; the match to TRBD1 covers 7 bases. Trimming removed 5 bases from V and 5 bases from J; junction bases left unmatched: 9. Per germline, CDR1 MDHEN and CDR2 SYDVKM. There are 15 residues in the CDR3. The CDR3, as DNA: TGTGCCAGCAGTGTGGGACAGTGGGGCAACAATGAGCAGTTCTTC. It translates to CASSVGQWGNNEQFF.

The genes are TRBV11-3 and TRBJ1-3; no clear D. Deletions cut 0 bases from V and 6 bases from J, with 12 bases between. This CDR3 has 15 residues. Looked up from germline, CDR1 is SGHNT and CDR2 is YENEEA. The CDR3 bases are TGTGCCAGCAGCTTAGATTGGGCAGTCGTAAACACCATATATTTT. This codes for CASSLDWAVVNTIYF. The whole variable domain, remainder taken from reference TRBV11-3 and TRBJ1-3, is EAGVVQSPRYKIIEKKQPVAFWCNPISGHNTLYWYLQNLGQGPELLIRYENEEAVDDSQLPKDRFSAERLKGVDSTLKIQPAELGDSAVYLCASSLDWAVVNTIYFGEGSWLTVV.

The chain uses TRBV5-1 and TRBJ1-6; D not certain. The CDR3 extends over 14 amino acids. From germline, CDR1 is SGHRS and CDR2 YFSETQ. V was cut by 4 bases and J by 12 bases, with 17 bases left in between. CDR3 nucleotide sequence: TGCGCCAGCAGCCTCCGGGCCGCCGGGGAACCCCTCCACTTT. Translated, it gives CASSLRAAGEPLHF.

This clone was recorded once. The CDR3: CASSTNPPGYEAFF. As DNA, the CDR3 is TGTGCCAGCAGCACAAACCCTCCAGGTTATGAAGCTTTCTTT. The V call is TRBV7-9, the J call TRBJ1-1, with D uncertain. Deletions cut 5 bases from V and 7 bases from J, with 17 bases between. The CDR3 totals 14 residues. Germline-derived CDR1 and CDR2 are SEHNR and FQNEAQ (reference sequence).

J is TRBJ1-1 and V is TRBV13, with a weak D call TRBD1 (6 bases). The CDR3 totals 15 residues. Between the trimmed V and J ends, which lost 3 bases and 3 bases, there was a span of 14 bases. CDR1 is PRHDT and CDR2 is FYEKMQ in the germline V gene (reference sequence). DNA of the CDR3: TGTGCCAGCAGCTTTGGTGGGGGCTGGGACACTGAAGCTTTCTTT. It yields the protein CASSFGGGWDTEAFF.

This clone has just a few counts. The chain employs TRBV25-1 and TRBJ2-1; D perhaps matches TRBD2 (6 bases). The germline V gene has CDR1 MGHDK and CDR2 SYGVNS. Trimming left V 7 bases short and J 2 bases short, with 9 bases between. The CDR3 has 13 amino acids. The CDR3 sequence: CASTGEAYNEQFF. CDR3 bases: TGTGCCAGCACGGGGGAAGCCTACAATGAGCAGTTCTTC.

The chain uses TRBV5-4 and TRBJ2-7, with 9 bases lining up with TRBD1. Germline CDR1 reads SGHNT; CDR2 reads YYREEE (reference sequence). The CDR3 consists of 14 residues. V was clipped by 6 bases and J by 1 base; unmatched bases: 5. CDR3 amino acids: CASKVDRGSYEQYF. The DNA for the CDR3 is TGTGCCAGCAAGGTAGACAGGGGGTCCTACGAGCAGTACTTC.

V and J are TRBV28 and TRBJ2-7; D possibly corresponds to TRBD1 (6 bases). The germline V and J ends were trimmed by 6 bases and 2 bases, with 14 bases remaining between them. Per the germline V gene, CDR1 is MDHEN and CDR2 is SYDVKM. This CDR3 is 14 amino acids long. CDR3 sequence reads: CASSRTARPYEQYF. CDR3 nucleotides: TGTGCCAGCAGCCGGACAGCCCGGCCCTACGAGCAGTACTTC. The whole variable domain, filled in from reference TRBV28 and TRBJ2-7, reads DVKVTQSSRYLVKRTGEKVFLECVQDMDHENMFWYRQDPGLGLRLIYFSYDVKMKEKGDIPEGYSVSREKKERFSLILESASTNQTSMYLCASSRTARPYEQYFGPGTRLTVT.

This rearrangement joins TRBV16 to TRBJ2-2; D gene unclear. The CDR3 consists of 17 residues. Trimming cost V 4 bases and J 4 bases, with 19 bases left between them. CDR1 and CDR2 (germline): KGHSY, FQNENV. The CDR3 DNA follows: TGTGCCAGCAGCCCACAGAGTATGTTGGCAGGCACCGGGGAGCTGTTTTTT. Amino acids: CASSPQSMLAGTGELFF.